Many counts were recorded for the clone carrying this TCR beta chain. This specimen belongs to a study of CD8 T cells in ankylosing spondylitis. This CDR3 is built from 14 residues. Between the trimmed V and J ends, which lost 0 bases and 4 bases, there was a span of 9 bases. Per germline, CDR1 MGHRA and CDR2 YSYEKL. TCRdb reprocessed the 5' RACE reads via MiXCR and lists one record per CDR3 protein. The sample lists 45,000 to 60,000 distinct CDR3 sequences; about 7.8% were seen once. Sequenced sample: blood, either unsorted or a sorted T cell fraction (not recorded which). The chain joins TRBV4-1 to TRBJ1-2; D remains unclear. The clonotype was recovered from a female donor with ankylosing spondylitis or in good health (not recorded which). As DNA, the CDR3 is TGCGCCAGCAGCCAAGATCGTAGCGGCTATGGCTACACCTTC. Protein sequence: CASSQDRSGYGYTF.